The 14 T cell receptor beta chains reported below all come from one sample, sequenced in a study of blood T cell repertoires in COVID-19. Method: immunoSEQ multiplex PCR; TCRdb's copy keeps in-frame clones and lacks some. The sample lists some 290,000 clones, 80% to 85% occurring once. The sample was peripheral blood. All receptors derive from a woman in her sixties or seventies with active or convalescent COVID-19.

The rearrangement uses TRBV5-4 and TRBJ1-2, with 9 bases aligning to TRBD1. The length of the CDR3 is 16 residues. Germline-derived CDR1 and CDR2 are SGHNT and YYREEE (reference sequence). The J segment lost 0 bases and the V segment lost 3 bases, leaving 6 bases of the junction unmatched. CDR3 protein: CASSWGQGEANYGYTF. In DNA, the CDR3 is TGTGCCAGCAGCTGGGGACAGGGCGAGGCTAACTATGGCTACACCTTC.

The V and J genes are TRBV2 and TRBJ1-2, with TRBD1 matching 7 bases. The V segment lost 6 bases and the J segment 4 bases; nucleotides outside the gene matches: 8. The CDR3 totals 14 residues. The germline gives CDR1 SNHLY, CDR2 FYNNEI. CDR3 protein: CASSATTGAYGYTF. The CDR3 coding sequence is TGTGCCAGCAGCGCCACCACAGGGGCCTATGGCTACACCTTC.

V gene TRBV19 combines with J gene TRBJ1-5; TRBD1 might be the D (6 bases). Germline V gene sequence: CDR1 LNHDA, CDR2 SQIVND (reference sequence). This CDR3 comprises 15 residues. V gave up 7 bases and J gave up 3 bases, with 16 bases separating them. In DNA, the CDR3 is TGTGCCAGTACCCCTTCGACAGGATACAATCAGCCCCAGCATTTT. Its protein is CASTPSTGYNQPQHF. Full variable domain (rest looked up from reference TRBV19 and TRBJ1-5): DGGITQSPKYLFRKEGQNVTLSCEQNLNHDAMYWYRQDPGQGLRLIYYSQIVNDFQKGDIAEGYSVSREKKESFPLTVTSAQKNPTAFYLCASTPSTGYNQPQHFGDGTRLSIL.

The chain couples TRBV7-9 to TRBJ1-2; 7 positions match TRBD1. Per germline, CDR1 SEHNR and CDR2 FQNEAQ (reference sequence). The CDR3 is 16 amino acids. The V and J ends lost 5 bases and 8 bases, in that order; junction bases with no gene match: 17. CDR3 in DNA: TGTGCCAGCAGCGTCATCATGCTTGACAGGGCAGGAGGCTACACCTTC. It yields the protein CASSVIMLDRAGGYTF.

This chain connects TRBV6-5 to TRBJ1-5, with TRBD1 identical over 8 bases. The CDR3 loop spans 15 amino acids. With V trimmed by 6 bases and J by 0 bases, 4 bases remained unmatched. Per the germline V gene, CDR1 is MNHEY and CDR2 is SVGAGI. Here the CDR3 reads CASSRQGASNQPQHF. As DNA, the CDR3 is TGTGCCAGCAGCCGTCAGGGGGCTAGCAATCAGCCCCAGCATTTT.

The chain joins TRBV6-5 to TRBJ2-7; 7 positions match TRBD1. V was pared by 6 bases and J by 5 bases, with 7 bases of the junction left unmatched. The CDR3 runs to 13 residues. Germline V gene sequence: CDR1 MNHEY, CDR2 SVGAGI. The CDR3, as DNA: TGTGCCAGCAGAAACGACAGGGTCCACGAGCAGTACTTC. Its translation: CASRNDRVHEQYF.

The V call is TRBV27, the J call TRBJ1-4, with 9 bases that match TRBD1. The germline gives CDR1 MNHEY, CDR2 SMNVEV (reference sequence). With 3 bases clipped from V and 3 bases from J, the junction kept 5 bases outside the gene matches. This CDR3 has 16 residues. CDR3: CASSFLQGAANEKLFF. The DNA of the CDR3 is TGTGCCAGCAGTTTTCTACAGGGGGCGGCTAATGAAAAACTGTTTTTT.

The chain is built from TRBV3-1 (or the pseudogene TRBV3-2) and TRBJ1-1; the D is unclear. Looked up from germline, CDR1 is LGHDT and CDR2 is YNNKEL (reference sequence). The V gene lost 4 bases and the J gene lost 5 bases, with 11 bases spanning the gap. There are 13 residues in the CDR3. This CDR3 is CASSRDGWTEAFF. CDR3 DNA: TGTGCCAGCAGCCGAGACGGGTGGACTGAAGCTTTCTTT.

J is TRBJ2-3 and V is TRBV10-1, with D possibly being TRBD1 (5 bases). The CDR3 has 16 residues. Germline lookup yields CDR1 WNHNN and CDR2 SYGVQD (reference sequence). Trimming took off 3 bases at V and 4 bases at J, with 17 bases between the two ends. CDR3 in amino acids: CASSDYSAVGPDTQYF. For the CDR3, the DNA is TGCGCCAGCAGTGACTATTCGGCGGTGGGGCCAGATACGCAGTATTTT.

The genes are TRBV5-4 and TRBJ1-2, with 7 positions matching TRBD1. CDR1 and CDR2 (germline): SGHNT, YYREEE (reference sequence). Losses at the gene ends were 4 bases for V and 5 bases for J; bases not matched to a gene: 5. This CDR3 is built from 13 residues. The CDR3 loop reads CASSIGTEYGYTF. The CDR3 DNA reads TGTGCCAGCAGCATTGGGACAGAGTATGGCTACACCTTC.

The chain's CDR3 is CASRDRGGNNSPLHF. The DNA of the CDR3 is TGTGCCAGCAGGGACAGGGGAGGGAATAATTCACCCCTCCACTTT. The chain has TRBV6-5 and TRBJ1-6; TRBD1 matches at 9 bases. The CDR3 is made up of 15 amino acids. V shed 6 bases, J shed 5 bases, and the junction held 5 bases outside the gene matches. Germline values: CDR1 MNHEY, CDR2 SVGAGI.

This rearrangement joins TRBV28 to TRBJ1-3; no reliable D call. V was cut by 3 bases and J by 0 bases, with 3 bases left in between. The germline V gene encodes CDR1 MDHEN and CDR2 SYDVKM. This CDR3 region has 13 residues. The CDR3 region is CASSFSSGNTIYF. The CDR3 region has the DNA TGTGCCAGCAGTTTTAGCTCTGGAAACACCATATATTTT.

V and J are TRBV12-5 and TRBJ2-1, with D perhaps matching TRBD2 (5 bases). V was shortened by 3 bases and J by 5 bases, with 11 bases between the two germline ends. CDR3 size: 14 residues. Looked up from germline, CDR1 is LGHNT and CDR2 is FRNRAP. This CDR3 is CASGFEGRDNEQFF. The CDR3 DNA follows: TGTGCTAGTGGTTTCGAGGGTAGGGACAATGAGCAGTTCTTC.

This chain links TRBV7-2 with TRBJ2-3; 9 positions agree with TRBD2. The CDR3 length is 17 residues. The V and J ends lost 5 bases and 4 bases, in that order; junction bases with no gene match: 13. Germline values: CDR1 SGHTA, CDR2 FQGNSA. CDR3 region: CASSQYHGSGGPDTQYF. Here the CDR3 DNA reads TGTGCCAGCAGCCAATACCACGGGAGCGGGGGGCCAGATACGCAGTATTTT.